A single sample gave rise to the 23 T cell receptor beta chains below, sequenced in a study of T cell repertoires in cytomegalovirus infection (dated by TCRdb to about 2019). The sequencing machine was an Illumina HiSeq 1500. TCRdb reanalyzed the raw reads on its own, using fastp at Q25 for trimming and MiXCR for clone calling, and kept in-frame beta chains. When rows share a CDR3 protein, they turn into one entry using the most common DNA and genes. The sample profile shows roughly 100,000 distinct CDR3 sequences; more than 15% of them were found once. Clones ranked in the top ten supply 8% of the sample. Material for sequencing was PBMCs. The receptors shown here come from a human donor in good health (CMV status not recorded). Some clones in this sample may be carry-over from other donors' samples.

This clonotype was recorded many times. V and J are TRBV28 and TRBJ1-6; D may be TRBD1 (5 bases). The CDR3 extends over 14 amino acids. Germline CDR1 MDHEN, CDR2 SYDVKM. Trimming took off 6 bases at V and 7 bases at J, with 13 bases between the two ends. This chain's CDR3 is CASSVTARNSPLHF. DNA of the CDR3: TGTGCCAGCAGCGTGACAGCCAGGAATTCACCCCTCCACTTT.

Ten or more counts support this clonotype. The chain recombines TRBV11-2 with TRBJ2-3, with unresolved D. From germline, CDR1 is SGHAT and CDR2 FQNNGV. Trimming cost V 2 bases and J 6 bases, with 6 bases left between them. The CDR3 sequence is 12 residues long. The CDR3 DNA reads TGTGCCAGCAGCTTAAATATGGATACGCAGTATTTT. Translating it yields CASSLNMDTQYF.

This clonotype was observed at least ten times. The chain links TRBV7-2 to TRBJ1-4; D is ambiguous. The CDR3 is made up of 15 amino acids. V lost 6 bases and J lost 4, with 15 bases in between. Looked up from germline, CDR1 is SGHTA and CDR2 is FQGNSA. The CDR3: CASSQDGLNNEKLFF. The CDR3 DNA sequence: TGTGCCAGCAGTCAGGACGGACTGAATAATGAAAAACTGTTTTTT.

This clonotype was observed a few times. This chain joins TRBV6-1 and TRBJ2-2, with D possibly called TRBD1 or TRBD2 (5 bases each). Germline V lookup: CDR1 MNHNS, CDR2 SASEGT. This CDR3 contains 14 residues. V was cut by 8 bases and J by 6 bases, with 16 bases left in between. The chain's CDR3 is CASGDVLNPGELFF. The CDR3, as DNA: TGTGCCAGCGGGGACGTGCTAAATCCCGGGGAGCTGTTTTTT.

This clonotype was counted many times. As DNA, the CDR3 is TGTGCCAGCTCACCCCCCGACAGGGTTGAGGGAGCTTTCTTT. This gives the protein CASSPPDRVEGAFF. This chain connects TRBV18 to TRBJ1-1; 7 positions agree with TRBD1. The CDR3 has 14 residues. From germline, CDR1 is KGHSH and CDR2 LQKENI. V was clipped by 3 bases and J by 10 bases; unmatched bases: 11.

The table lists this clonotype with many counts. The chain joins TRBV6-5 to TRBJ2-5; D remains unclear. V lost 0 bases, J lost 7 bases, and 9 bases lay in between. The germline V gene has CDR1 MNHEY and CDR2 SVGAGI. The CDR3 sequence is 13 residues long. In nucleotides, the CDR3 is TGTGCCAGCAGTTACTCTCAGAGATCGACCCAGTACTTC. It codes for CASSYSQRSTQYF.

Turning to this clonotype: A single base separates this from a much larger clone, so it may be a read error. The V gene is TRBV25-1, the J gene TRBJ2-5; a weak D match, TRBD1 (5 bases). This CDR3 spans 16 amino acids. In germline, CDR1 is MGHDK, CDR2 SYGVNS. The CDR3 nucleotides are TGTGCCAGCAGTGAGCCAAGGGGCAAATACCAAGAGCCCCAGTACTTC. It encodes CASSEPRGKYQEPQYF.

This clonotype was seen at least ten times. The V and J genes are TRBV6-5 and TRBJ1-6; D may be TRBD1 (6 bases). V gave up 1 base and J gave up 10 bases, with 14 bases separating them. Looked up from germline, CDR1 is MNHEY and CDR2 is SVGAGI. The CDR3 contains 15 residues. The CDR3 DNA follows: TGTGCCAGCAGTTACTTTGGGGGCGCGAGGTCACCCCTCCACTTT. It codes for CASSYFGGARSPLHF.

This clonotype was found a few times. The chain links TRBV12-3 or TRBV12-4 to TRBJ1-5; TRBD1 matches at 8 bases. This CDR3 is 14 amino acids long. The J segment lost 5 bases and the V segment lost 6 bases, leaving 6 bases of the junction unmatched. The CDR3 reads CASRWTGNDQPQHF. The DNA for the CDR3 is TGTGCCAGCAGGTGGACAGGGAACGATCAGCCCCAGCATTTT.

The chain joins TRBV2 to TRBJ1-2; 9 positions match TRBD1. V lost 5 bases to trimming and J lost 9 bases; unmatched junction nucleotides: 7. This CDR3 is 13 amino acids long. Per germline, CDR1 SNHLY and CDR2 FYNNEI. The CDR3 spells CASSQGQGSSYTF. In DNA form, the CDR3 reads TGTGCCAGCAGTCAAGGACAGGGGTCTAGCTACACCTTC.

The genes are TRBV29-1 and TRBJ2-3; 11 nucleotides align to TRBD2. J lost 2 bases, V lost 6 bases, and 7 bases had no gene match. The CDR3 is made up of 15 amino acids. Germline-derived CDR1 and CDR2 are SQVTM and ANQGSEA. The CDR3 sequence: CSVLGTSGFTDTQYF. The CDR3 bases are TGCAGCGTCCTAGGGACTAGCGGATTCACAGATACGCAGTATTTT.

The V call is TRBV18, the J call TRBJ2-7; the D call may be TRBD1 or TRBD2 (6 bases each). The CDR3 sequence is 13 residues long. Germline values: CDR1 KGHSH, CDR2 LQKENI. V was cut by 3 bases and J by 4 bases, with 10 bases left in between. The CDR3: CASSPGGLYEQYF. CDR3 nucleotide sequence: TGTGCCAGCTCACCCGGGGGCTTGTACGAGCAGTACTTC.

Ten or more counts support this clonotype. The gene calls are TRBV7-2 and TRBJ2-7, with 9 bases aligning to TRBD2. The J segment lost 2 bases and the V segment lost 1 base, leaving 3 bases of the junction unmatched. Looked up from germline, CDR1 is SGHTA and CDR2 is FQGNSA. This CDR3 is built from 15 residues. The CDR3 region has the DNA TGTGCCAGCAGCTTAGTGTCTAGCGGGGCCTACGAGCAGTACTTC. Translating it yields CASSLVSSGAYEQYF.

This clonotype was observed many times. The rearrangement joins TRBV6-1 to TRBJ1-4, with D unresolved. The CDR3 sequence is 14 residues long. Per the germline V gene, CDR1 is MNHNS and CDR2 is SASEGT. The V end was cut by 6 bases, the J end by 4 bases, with 12 bases between. The CDR3, as DNA: TGTGCCAGCAGCCAACGGGTCGGTAATGAAAAACTGTTTTTT. Its protein product is CASSQRVGNEKLFF.

This clonotype was detected only a few times. V is TRBV4-1 and J is TRBJ1-2; perhaps TRBD1 as D (5 bases). Germline values: CDR1 MGHRA, CDR2 YSYEKL. The CDR3 length is 14 residues. The ends were cut back, 6 bases at V and 5 bases at J, with 16 bases in the middle. CDR3 sequence reads: CASSNLGGRYGYTF. In DNA form, the CDR3 reads TGCGCCAGCAGTAATTTGGGGGGACGATATGGCTACACCTTC.

This clonotype showed up many times. The CDR3 DNA is TGTGCCAGCAGCCAAGTGCTGGGGGAGGACTATGGCTACACCTTC. Amino acids: CASSQVLGEDYGYTF. This chain uses TRBV4-2 with TRBJ1-2, with D tentatively TRBD1 (5 bases). There are 15 residues in the CDR3. V was trimmed by 1 base and J by 3 bases, leaving 12 bases between them. CDR1 and CDR2 (germline): LGHNA, YNFKEQ.

The chain combines TRBV19 with TRBJ1-2; 8 bases map to TRBD1. The J segment lost 4 bases and the V segment lost 10 bases, leaving 11 bases of the junction unmatched. CDR1 is LNHDA and CDR2 is SQIVND in the germline V gene (reference sequence). The length of the CDR3 is 14 residues. The CDR3 sequence is CATLDREIPYGYTF. The CDR3 coding sequence is TGTGCCACCCTGGACAGGGAGATACCCTATGGCTACACCTTC.

Turning to this clonotype: A junction boundary mismatches the germline segment, possibly from a read error. V is TRBV5-8 and J is TRBJ1-5; 7 positions match TRBD1. This CDR3 contains 15 residues. The germline gives CDR1 SGHTS, CDR2 YDEGEE. This chain's CDR3 is CASSSTGQYSQHQHF. The CDR3 nucleotides are TGTGCCAGCAGCTCCACGGGACAGTATAGTCAGCACCAGCATTTT.

This chain connects TRBV6-2 or TRBV6-3 to TRBJ1-2; 7 nucleotides match TRBD1. The CDR3 consists of 14 residues. The J segment lost 5 bases and the V segment lost 6 bases, leaving 9 bases of the junction unmatched. CDR1 and CDR2 (germline): MNHEY, SVGEGT. As DNA, the CDR3 is TGTGCCAGCAGCCCTTCGGGACAGCCTTATGGCTACACCTTC. This encodes CASSPSGQPYGYTF.

The chain combines TRBV11-3 with TRBJ2-2, with 8 bases identical to TRBD2. J was trimmed by 4 bases and V by 5 bases; bases with no gene match: 6. The CDR3 runs 15 residues. CDR1 is SGHNT and CDR2 is YENEEA in the germline V gene. This CDR3 reads CASSPGGRVTGELFF. For the CDR3, the DNA is TGTGCCAGCAGCCCGGGGGGGCGTGTCACCGGGGAGCTGTTTTTT.

The V call is TRBV27, the J call TRBJ1-1; D call uncertain. This CDR3 has 13 amino acids. CDR1 and CDR2 (germline): MNHEY, SMNVEV (reference sequence). V was clipped by 3 bases and J by 0 bases, with 5 bases between them. The CDR3 DNA sequence: TGTGCCAGCAGTTTTGGGATGAACACTGAAGCTTTCTTT. Its translation is CASSFGMNTEAFF.

The chain is built from TRBV2 and TRBJ2-4; tentative D call: TRBD1 (5 bases). Trimming took off 3 bases at V and 1 base at J, with 7 bases between the two ends. Per the germline V gene, CDR1 is SNHLY and CDR2 is FYNNEI. The CDR3 sequence is 14 residues long. The CDR3 bases are TGTGCCAGCAGTGAGGACACGGCCAAAAACATTCAGTACTTC. Residues: CASSEDTAKNIQYF.

This clonotype was detected ten times or more. This sequence joins TRBV7-2 and TRBJ1-1; 7 positions match TRBD1. The V gene's germline CDR1 is SGHTA and CDR2 FQGNSA. V lost 8 bases to trimming and J lost 6 bases; unmatched junction nucleotides: 12. This CDR3 is built from 14 residues. The CDR3 reads CASGGEGTGAEAFF. As DNA, the CDR3 is TGTGCCAGCGGGGGTGAGGGAACAGGGGCTGAAGCTTTCTTT.